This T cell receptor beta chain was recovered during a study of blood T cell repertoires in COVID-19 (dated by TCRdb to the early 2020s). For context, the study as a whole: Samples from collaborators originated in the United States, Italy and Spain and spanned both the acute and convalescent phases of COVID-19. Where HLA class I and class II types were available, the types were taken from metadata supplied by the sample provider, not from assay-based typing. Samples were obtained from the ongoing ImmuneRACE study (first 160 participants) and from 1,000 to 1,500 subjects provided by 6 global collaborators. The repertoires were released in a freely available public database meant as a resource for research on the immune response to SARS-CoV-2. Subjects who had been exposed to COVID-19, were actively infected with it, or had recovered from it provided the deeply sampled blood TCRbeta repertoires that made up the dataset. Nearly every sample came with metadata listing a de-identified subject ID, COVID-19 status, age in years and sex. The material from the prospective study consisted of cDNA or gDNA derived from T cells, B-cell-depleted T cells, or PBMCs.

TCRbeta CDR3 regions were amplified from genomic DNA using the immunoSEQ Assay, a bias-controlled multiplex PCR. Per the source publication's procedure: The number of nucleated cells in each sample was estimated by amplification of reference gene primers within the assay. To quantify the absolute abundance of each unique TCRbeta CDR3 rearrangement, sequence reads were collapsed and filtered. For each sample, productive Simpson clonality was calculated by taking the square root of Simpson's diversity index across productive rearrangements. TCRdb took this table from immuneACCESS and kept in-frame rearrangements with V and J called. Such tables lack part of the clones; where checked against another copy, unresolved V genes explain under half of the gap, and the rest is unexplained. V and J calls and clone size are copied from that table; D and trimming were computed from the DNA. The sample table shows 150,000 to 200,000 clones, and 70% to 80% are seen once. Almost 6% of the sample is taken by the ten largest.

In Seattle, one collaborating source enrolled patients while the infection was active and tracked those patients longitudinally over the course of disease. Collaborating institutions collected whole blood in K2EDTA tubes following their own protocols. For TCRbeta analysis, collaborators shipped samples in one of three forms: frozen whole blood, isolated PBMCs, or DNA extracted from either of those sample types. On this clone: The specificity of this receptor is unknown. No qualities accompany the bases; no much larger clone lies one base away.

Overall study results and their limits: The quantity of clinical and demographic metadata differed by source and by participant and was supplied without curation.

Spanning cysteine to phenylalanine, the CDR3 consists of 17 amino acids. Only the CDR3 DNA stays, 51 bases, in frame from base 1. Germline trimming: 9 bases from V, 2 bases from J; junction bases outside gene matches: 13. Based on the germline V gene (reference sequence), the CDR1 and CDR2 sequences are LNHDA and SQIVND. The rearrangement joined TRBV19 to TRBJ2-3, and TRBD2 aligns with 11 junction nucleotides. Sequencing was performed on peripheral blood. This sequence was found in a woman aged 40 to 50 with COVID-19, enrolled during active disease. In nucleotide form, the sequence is TGTGCCAGCAGAAAGGTGGGACTAGCGGATTACACAGATACGCAGTATTTT. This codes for CASRKVGLADYTDTQYF.